This TCR beta chain was identified during a study of neurological immune-mediated disorders. The sample holds a few counts of this clonotype. Trimming stripped 2 bases from V and 4 bases from J, with 11 bases between. In germline, CDR1 is DFQATT, CDR2 SNEGSKA (reference sequence). CDR3 length: 14 residues. One entry per CDR3 protein results from TCRdb running MiXCR on the 5' RACE reads. This sample carries more than 75,000 distinct CDR3 sequences, about 5.2% of them seen once, and the ten largest clones take about 2%. Sequencing was done on a sample of PBMCs. The chain employs TRBV20-1 and TRBJ2-2; tentative D call: TRBD1 (6 bases). The receptor was isolated from a woman aged 25-40 years with multiple sclerosis. The CDR3 sequence is CSARSRGPTGELFF. Here the CDR3 DNA reads TGCAGTGCTAGAAGCAGGGGCCCCACCGGGGAGCTGTTTTTT.